The 26 T cell receptor beta chains below were found in one sample sequenced in a study of T cell repertoires in cytomegalovirus infection. One entry per CDR3 protein, called by TCRdb with MiXCR from the reads. The sample contains 150,000 to 200,000 distinct CDR3 sequences, roughly 20% of which appear only once. Sequenced material: PBMCs. These TCRs come from a human donor in good health (CMV status not recorded). Some clones in this sample may be carry-over from other donors' samples.

Concerning this clonotype: A clone one base away is much larger, so this may be a read error. The rearrangement joins TRBV7-8 to TRBJ1-4; D not resolved. Germline assignment: CDR1 SGHVS and CDR2 FQNEAQ. The CDR3 has 13 residues. Written as DNA, the CDR3 is TGTGTCAGCTCGCTCAGGACTAATGAAAAACTGTTTTTT. This gives the protein CVSSLRTNEKLFF.

Concerning this clonotype: A read error may be the cause here, since a much bigger clone is one base away. V gene TRBV12-5 combines with J gene TRBJ1-5; 12 bases line up with TRBD1. This CDR3 is 17 amino acids long. The germline gives CDR1 LGHNT, CDR2 FRNRAP. The CDR3 region has the DNA TGTGCTAGTGGTTTACGAACCGGGACAGGGGGCGTCCAGCCCCACCATTTT. It encodes CASGLRTGTGGVQPHHF.

The table lists this clonotype with a few counts. The V and J genes are TRBV7-3 and TRBJ1-3, with D perhaps TRBD1 (5 bases). V was pared by 11 bases and J by 2 bases, with 16 bases between. The CDR3 runs to 14 residues. Germline CDR1 is SGHTA and CDR2 is FQGTGA. As DNA, the CDR3 is TGTGCCGGAGGGGCAGCATCAACTGGAAACACCATATATTTT. Encoded protein: CAGGAASTGNTIYF.

V usage is TRBV11-2 and J usage is TRBJ1-3, with 11 bases lining up with TRBD1. In germline, CDR1 is SGHAT, CDR2 FQNNGV. Losses at the gene ends were 5 bases for V and 2 bases for J; bases not matched to a gene: 5. The CDR3 contains 16 residues. In nucleotides, the CDR3 is TGTGCCAGCAGCGCCATGGACAGGGGGCCTGGAAACACCATATATTTT. This sequence encodes CASSAMDRGPGNTIYF.

This clonotype was seen at least ten times. The chain employs TRBV7-9 and TRBJ2-1; D uncertain. The ends were cut back, 0 bases at V and 8 bases at J, with 14 bases in the middle. CDR3 length: 15 amino acids. Germline V CDR1 and CDR2: SEHNR, FQNEAQ (reference sequence). As DNA, the CDR3 is TGTGCCAGCAGCTTAGCTGTGCGCATCTTCGATGAGCAGTTCTTC. Translating gives CASSLAVRIFDEQFF.

The table lists this clonotype with many counts. This sequence joins TRBV7-8 and TRBJ2-1; 11 positions agree with TRBD2. Germline CDR1 and CDR2: SGHVS and FQNEAQ. The V segment lost 5 bases and the J segment 0 bases; nucleotides outside the gene matches: 15. The CDR3 has 20 residues. The DNA of the CDR3 is TGTGCCAGCAGCACAGGGACTAGCGGTCTATTCTTGAGCTCCTACAATGAGCAGTTCTTC. The encoded protein is CASSTGTSGLFLSSYNEQFF.

This clonotype was observed many times. CDR3 loop: CASSRTGGSYGYTF. DNA of the CDR3: TGTGCCAGCAGCCGGACAGGGGGAAGCTATGGCTACACCTTC. V is TRBV3-1 and J is TRBJ1-2; 10 positions match TRBD1. V shed 4 bases, J shed 4 bases, and the junction held 3 bases outside the gene matches. Germline V gene data show CDR1 as LGHDT and CDR2 as YNNKEL (reference sequence). The CDR3 is made up of 14 amino acids.

This clonotype was seen ten or more times. This sequence joins TRBV12-3 or TRBV12-4 and TRBJ1-2, with D possibly matching TRBD1 (6 bases). V dropped 5 bases and J dropped 8 bases, with 9 bases sitting between them. This CDR3 is 11 amino acids long. The CDR3, as DNA: TGTGCCAGCAGTGCGGGGGGCGGCTACACCTTC. Its translation: CASSAGGGYTF.

This clonotype showed up just a few times. The V and J genes are TRBV29-1 and TRBJ2-1; D is unresolved. Germline assignment: CDR1 SQVTM and CDR2 ANQGSEA. CDR3 size: 11 residues. V lost 4 bases, J lost 4 bases, and 5 bases lay in between. CDR3 protein: CSVASYNEQFF. CDR3 nucleotide sequence: TGCAGCGTTGCATCGTACAATGAGCAGTTCTTC.

This clonotype has a count of ten or more. The chain combines TRBV18 with TRBJ2-2, with D possibly being TRBD1 (5 bases). Germline V CDR1 and CDR2: KGHSH, LQKENI. V was pared by 6 bases and J by 2 bases, with 10 bases between. The CDR3 extends over 14 amino acids. The CDR3 sequence: CASSRQSNTGELFF. In DNA, the CDR3 is TGTGCCAGCTCTCGACAGTCCAACACCGGGGAGCTGTTTTTT.

This clonotype was detected a few times. The J gene is TRBJ2-7, the V gene TRBV27, with D maybe TRBD1 (6 bases). The CDR3 runs to 11 residues. Per the germline V gene, CDR1 is MNHEY and CDR2 is SMNVEV (reference sequence). V lost 6 bases to trimming and J lost 4 bases, with 7 bases between them. CDR3 sequence (DNA): TGTGCCAGCAGACAGGGTTACGAGCAGTACTTC. This translates into CASRQGYEQYF.

In this sample, this clonotype turned up a few times. This rearrangement joins TRBV7-2 to TRBJ2-7; 8 nucleotides line up with TRBD1. With 5 bases clipped from V and 1 base from J, the junction kept 7 bases outside the gene matches. This CDR3 comprises 15 residues. Per germline, CDR1 SGHTA and CDR2 FQGNSA. The CDR3 DNA sequence: TGTGCCAGCAGCGTAACAGGGGGTCGGTCCTACGAGCAGTACTTC. Translation gives CASSVTGGRSYEQYF. The full variable domain, in which reference TRBV7-2 and TRBJ2-7 provide the parts outside the CDR3, is GAGVSQSPSNKVTEKGKDVELRCDPISGHTALYWYRQSLGQGLEFLIYFQGNSAPDKSGLPSDRFSAERTGGSVSTLTIQRTQQEDSAVYLCASSVTGGRSYEQYFGPGTRLTVT.

Note on this clonotype: The junction departs from the called germline gene at one end, perhaps through a read error. The chain joins TRBV6-5 to TRBJ2-1, with TRBD2 identical over 9 bases. Germline V gene data show CDR1 as MNHEY and CDR2 as SVGAGI. The CDR3 is 15 residues long. The CDR3 loop is CASGYRTSAGNEQFF. CDR3 nucleotides: TGTGCCAGCGGTTACAGGACTAGCGCCGGAAATGAGCAGTTCTTC.

The chain combines TRBV5-1 with TRBJ1-1; D may be TRBD1 (6 bases). CDR1 SGHRS and CDR2 YFSETQ come from the germline V gene. The CDR3 contains 14 residues. The V and J ends lost 2 bases and 8 bases respectively, with 16 bases between them. The CDR3: CASSLDRRDREAFF. For the CDR3, the DNA is TGCGCCAGCAGCTTAGACCGCCGAGACAGGGAAGCTTTCTTT. The whole variable domain, remainder taken from reference TRBV5-1 and TRBJ1-1, is KAGVTQTPRYLIKTRGQQVTLSCSPISGHRSVSWYQQTPGQGLQFLFEYFSETQRNKGNFPGRFSGRQFSNSRSEMNVSTLELGDSALYLCASSLDRRDREAFFGQGTRLTVV.

This clonotype was recorded many times. The rearrangement joins TRBV7-9 to TRBJ1-2; D perhaps matches TRBD1 (6 bases). Deletions cut 5 bases from V and 4 bases from J, with 11 bases between. Germline CDR1 SEHNR, CDR2 FQNEAQ (reference sequence). CDR3 length equals 13 residues. The CDR3 here is CASSRGQSYGYTF. In DNA, the CDR3 is TGTGCCAGCAGCCGTGGACAGAGCTATGGCTACACCTTC.

This clonotype occurred many times. The chain links TRBV7-2 to TRBJ2-7, with unresolved D. This CDR3 comprises 14 residues. V lost 1 base and J lost 4, with 11 bases in between. Germline assignment: CDR1 SGHTA and CDR2 FQGNSA. The CDR3: CASSLDLGQYEQYF. CDR3 DNA: TGTGCCAGCAGCTTAGATCTAGGGCAGTACGAGCAGTACTTC.

This clonotype has a handful of counts. The CDR3 spells CSARLTSGGGGQETQYF. CDR3 DNA: TGCAGTGCTAGGCTCACCTCGGGCGGGGGGGGACAAGAGACCCAGTACTTC. The V gene is TRBV20-1, the J gene TRBJ2-5, with TRBD2 matching 9 bases. V lost 3 bases and J lost 2; bases outside the gene matches: 13. The length of the CDR3 is 17 residues. Germline V CDR1 and CDR2: DFQATT, SNEGSKA (reference sequence).

This clonotype turned up a few times. The chain uses TRBV19 and TRBJ2-1, with D possibly being TRBD1 (6 bases). The CDR3 covers 17 residues. CDR1 is LNHDA, CDR2 SQIVND, per germline (reference sequence). Trimming left V 4 bases short and J 10 bases short, with 26 bases between. The CDR3 DNA reads as TGTGCCAGTAGTACCACCCCCGGGACCTGGATCACAGGGGAGCAGTTCTTC. Protein product: CASSTTPGTWITGEQFF.

This clonotype was recorded at least ten times. V and J are TRBV12-3 or TRBV12-4 and TRBJ1-1, with unresolved D. Between the trimmed V and J ends, which lost 6 bases and 0 bases, there was a span of 11 bases. The CDR3 extends over 14 amino acids. The CDR3 reads CASSSQTLNTEAFF. The DNA for the CDR3 is TGTGCCAGCAGCTCACAGACCTTGAACACTGAAGCTTTCTTT.

This chain uses TRBV12-3 or TRBV12-4 with TRBJ2-3; 7 bases fit TRBD1. There are 12 residues in the CDR3. V lost 6 bases to trimming and J lost 5 bases; unmatched junction nucleotides: 2. The CDR3 nucleotides are TGTGCCAGCAGATCAGGGGGAGATACGCAGTATTTT. Amino acids: CASRSGGDTQYF.

The genes are TRBV18 and TRBJ1-2; 8 nucleotides agree with TRBD1. The length of the CDR3 is 14 residues. Germline V CDR1 and CDR2: KGHSH, LQKENI. J was trimmed by 5 bases and V by 5 bases; bases with no gene match: 7. CDR3 sequence: CASSVDRGSYGYTF. CDR3 nucleotide sequence: TGTGCCAGCTCAGTTGACAGGGGATCGTATGGCTACACCTTC.

In its sample, this clonotype was seen a few times. The chain recombines TRBV4-2 with TRBJ1-5, with a weak D call TRBD1 (5 bases). V lost 3 bases and J 3 bases, leaving 12 bases between the germline ends. The CDR3 has 15 amino acids. Germline V gene sequence: CDR1 LGHNA, CDR2 YNFKEQ. CDR3 loop: CASSHSTGDNQPQHF. The CDR3 DNA follows: TGTGCCAGCAGCCATTCTACGGGGGACAATCAGCCCCAGCATTTT.

The chain is built from TRBV20-1 and TRBJ2-5, with D perhaps matching TRBD1 (6 bases). Germline CDR1 and CDR2: DFQATT and SNEGSKA (reference sequence). The CDR3 sequence is 12 residues long. The V gene lost 7 bases and the J gene lost 1 base, with 10 bases spanning the gap. CDR3 protein: CSGTVSQETQYF. CDR3 coding DNA: TGCAGTGGGACAGTTTCCCAAGAGACCCAGTACTTC.

Only a few counts were recorded for this clonotype. This chain joins TRBV6-2 or TRBV6-3 and TRBJ2-5, with D hard to call. The germline gives CDR1 MNHEY, CDR2 SVGEGT. V was clipped by 7 bases and J by 0 bases, with 12 bases between them. There are 14 residues in the CDR3. The CDR3 DNA follows: TGTGCCAGCACGAGGCAGAGATACCAAGAGACCCAGTACTTC. This encodes CASTRQRYQETQYF.

With regard to this clonotype: The CDR3 end shows no conserved phenylalanine or tryptophan, and so a read error is likely. The chain employs TRBV3-1 and TRBJ2-1; 13 nucleotides match TRBD2. The ends lost 3 bases at V and 2 bases at J; junction bases unmatched: 10. In germline, CDR1 is LGHDT, CDR2 YNNKEL (reference sequence). The CDR3 loop spans 19 amino acids. In DNA form, the CDR3 reads TGTGCCAGCAGCCAGGCAGGACTAGCGGGAGAGCCCACCTACAATGAGCAGTTCTTA. This gives the protein CASSQAGLAGEPTYNEQFL.

V is TRBV5-6 and J is TRBJ1-2; D gene uncertain. The CDR3 is made up of 14 amino acids. Germline CDR1 SGHDT, CDR2 YYEEEE. V was clipped by 5 bases and J by 4 bases, with 15 bases between them. Written as DNA, the CDR3 is TGTGCCAGCAGGTCTAGGGCCTCGCCCTATGGCTACACCTTC. Protein sequence: CASRSRASPYGYTF.